The T cell receptor beta chain under discussion was sequenced for a study of CD8+CD57+ T cells in acquired aplastic anemia. Study in general: An average of 3.2 ug of DNA was obtained from sorted CD4+ and CD8+ cells.

Trimming cost V 8 bases and J 10 bases, with 14 bases left between them. Germline lookup yields CDR1 SNHLY and CDR2 FYNNEI. CDR3 length: 11 amino acids. In this sample, this clonotype turned up a few times. Its antigen remains unidentified. Sequenced patients had shown CD8+CD57+ cell expansion by flow cytometry. Patients were untreated when blood was sampled. Study observations and caveats: Twenty-nine CD8+ CDR3 sequences were shared between patients and controls. Patient and control CD8+ Simpson's diversity was not significantly different.

Profiles of TCR beta VDJ and CDR3 were generated from a genomic DNA template. Using its own MiXCR run on the reads, TCRdb lists one record per CDR3 protein. Of 90,000 to 150,000 distinct CDR3 sequences in the sample, about 50% are singletons; the top ten hold roughly 30%. Sequences were obtained from sorted CD4+, CD8+, or CD8+CD57+ T cells (not recorded which) from PBMCs. The J gene is TRBJ1-1, the V gene TRBV2; D not certain. The receptor was derived from a human donor with aplastic anemia. The CDR3 spells CASDPWSSAFF. As DNA, the CDR3 is TGTGCCAGCGATCCTTGGTCGTCAGCTTTCTTT.